This T cell receptor beta chain was profiled in a study of OX40 agonist ivuxolimab in advanced cancers. On the study more broadly: Dose-escalation patients suffered from hepatocellular carcinoma, melanoma, renal cell or head and neck cancer. At approximately 80% male, the cohort had a mean age of approximately 60 years, ranging from about 20 to 79.

Study results and limitations: Among T cells, CD8+ cells averaged more expanded clones than CD4+ cells.

Germline V gene lookup returns CDR1 SGHNT and CDR2 YENEEA. The V segment lost 4 bases and the J segment 5 bases; nucleotides outside the gene matches: 9. This CDR3 has 15 amino acids. The repertoire was sequenced with immunoSEQ multiplex PCR; TCRdb's copy has only in-frame clones and lacks some. This sample has tens of thousands of clones, with approximately 90% found just once. Details on this clone: Antigen unknown.

This receptor was taken from an adult with an advanced solid tumor such as melanoma, head and neck, liver or kidney cancer. The chain couples TRBV11-3 to TRBJ2-3; 7 bases agree with TRBD2. The specimen comprised CD4+ or CD8+ T cells sorted from blood, sampled in a trial of the OX40 agonist ivuxolimab. This CDR3 reads CASSSREGQQDTQYF. CDR3 DNA sequence: TGTGCCAGCAGCTCGAGGGAGGGCCAGCAAGATACGCAGTATTTT. Full variable domain (remainder filled in from reference TRBV11-3 and TRBJ2-3): EAGVVQSPRYKIIEKKQPVAFWCNPISGHNTLYWYLQNLGQGPELLIRYENEEAVDDSQLPKDRFSAERLKGVDSTLKIQPAELGDSAVYLCASSSREGQQDTQYFGPGTRLTVL.